Described below is a single T cell receptor (beta chain) sequence and its context. Its specificity is unknown. These data are taken from a study of cytomegalovirus exposure and HLA in healthy donors. CDR1 is SEHNR, CDR2 FQNEAQ, per germline (reference sequence). V lost 5 bases and J 3 bases, leaving 11 bases between the germline ends. This CDR3 spans 13 amino acids. The study drew the donors from its approximately 130-subject validation cohort, separate from the roughly 700-subject first cohort. Sequencing used immunoSEQ multiplex PCR; TCRdb keeps in-frame clones, though not all of them. There are about 65,000 clones in the sample; roughly 94% occur only once, and about 1.2% lies in the top ten. Broader study findings: Most TCR sequences showed up rarely, but some public TCRs showed up in many donors. Reports described diagnosis of cytomegalovirus status by the classifier as highly specific and sensitive.

This receptor was taken from a woman between 18 and 30 years old in good health and CMV-seronegative. Sequencing used PBMCs. This chain uses TRBV7-9 with TRBJ2-7, with D perhaps TRBD1 (6 bases). CDR3 loop: CASSPRTDYEQYF. The CDR3 DNA follows: TGTGCCAGCAGCCCTCGGACAGACTACGAGCAGTACTTC.